This passage covers 16 T cell receptor beta chains from one sample sequenced in a study of long-term antiretroviral therapy in people with HIV. At survey level, the immunoSEQ assay was run in its v3.0 version. Data came from immunoSEQ multiplex PCR; TCRdb stores just in-frame clones and leaves some out. The sample consists of more than 20,000 clones, approximately 80% of them appearing once. Specimen: unsorted PBMCs, collected 4 years after starting antiretroviral therapy. These receptors were collected from a man aged 18 to 29 with HIV.

The rearrangement links TRBV7-2 to TRBJ1-2, with TRBD1 identical over 7 bases. V lost 5 bases, J lost 5 bases, and 11 bases stayed unmatched. The germline V gene has CDR1 SGHTA and CDR2 FQGNSA. The CDR3 runs 15 residues. The CDR3: CASSPSSGTEYGYTF. Here the CDR3 DNA reads TGTGCCAGCAGCCCCTCCTCCGGGACAGAATATGGCTACACCTTC.

This clone came up once. The chain uses TRBV18 and TRBJ1-2; D unclear. The CDR3 sequence is 12 residues long. V lost 3 bases to trimming and J lost 8 bases, with 10 bases between them. Germline assignment: CDR1 KGHSH and CDR2 LQKENI. The chain's CDR3 is CASSPRAEGYTF. As DNA, the CDR3 is TGTGCCAGCTCACCGCGGGCGGAGGGCTACACCTTC.

The chain couples TRBV9 to TRBJ2-1; the D gene is possibly TRBD1 (5 bases). V was cut by 0 bases and J by 4 bases, with 8 bases left in between. Germline V gene sequence: CDR1 SGDLS, CDR2 YYNGEE. The CDR3 length is 14 residues. CDR3 protein: CASSVGGLYNEQFF. The DNA for the CDR3 is TGTGCCAGCAGCGTAGGGGGCCTATACAATGAGCAGTTCTTC.

The chain joins TRBV28 to TRBJ1-4; TRBD1 matches at 10 bases. The V and J ends lost 5 bases and 8 bases, in that order; junction bases with no gene match: 2. Germline CDR1 MDHEN, CDR2 SYDVKM. The CDR3 totals 13 residues. For the CDR3, the DNA is TGTGCCAGCAGTGGGACAGGGGAAGAAAAACTGTTTTTT. It specifies CASSGTGEEKLFF.

The CDR3 region is CASSLGQYEGYTF. Here the CDR3 DNA reads TGTGCCAGCAGCTTGGGGCAATATGAGGGCTACACCTTC. V and J are TRBV7-2 and TRBJ1-2, with a possible D match to TRBD1 (5 bases). Germline V gene sequence: CDR1 SGHTA, CDR2 FQGNSA. This CDR3 has 13 residues. V was trimmed by 3 bases and J by 8 bases, leaving 13 bases between them.

CDR3 region: CASSWETPSNTGELFF. CDR3 coding DNA: TGCGCCAGCAGCTGGGAGACACCTTCGAACACCGGGGAGCTGTTTTTT. The chain has TRBV5-1 and TRBJ2-2, with D perhaps TRBD2 (5 bases). Per the germline V gene, CDR1 is SGHRS and CDR2 is YFSETQ. The CDR3 spans 16 residues. Trimming stripped 3 bases from V and 0 bases from J, with 12 bases between.

The V and J genes are TRBV10-2 and TRBJ1-1; no definite D call. V lost 5 bases, J lost 1 base, and 5 bases lay in between. CDR3 length: 12 residues. The germline V gene has CDR1 WSHSY and CDR2 SAAADI. Here the CDR3 reads CASSQENTEAFF. CDR3 nucleotides: TGCGCCAGCAGTCAGGAGAACACTGAAGCTTTCTTT.

The V call is TRBV29-1, the J call TRBJ2-5; D may correspond to TRBD1 or TRBD2 (5 bases each). Germline values: CDR1 SQVTM, CDR2 ANQGSEA. V dropped 3 bases and J dropped 5 bases, with 7 bases sitting between them. This CDR3 spans 11 amino acids. The CDR3 DNA follows: TGCAGCGTTGAGGGGACGGAGACCCAGTACTTC. Its translation is CSVEGTETQYF.

The chain recombines TRBV21-1 with TRBJ1-5; the tabulated D call, TRBD1, remains unverified against the DNA. TRBV21-1 is a pseudogene segment. The CDR3 is 18 residues long. The CDR3 DNA sequence: TGTGCCAGCAGCAAGGCCGGGACATCCGACGGGAGCAATCAGCCCCAGCATTTT. This encodes CASSKAGTSDGSNQPQHF.

The genes are TRBV27 and TRBJ2-7, with 9 bases aligning to TRBD1. Germline V gene sequence: CDR1 MNHEY, CDR2 SMNVEV (reference sequence). The CDR3 extends over 14 amino acids. V trimming: 4 bases; J trimming: 5 bases; junction bases outside the gene matches: 6. CDR3 loop: CASSWGQGEDEQYF. CDR3 sequence (DNA): TGTGCCAGCAGTTGGGGACAGGGCGAGGACGAGCAGTACTTC.

The gene calls are TRBV7-2 and TRBJ2-3; possible D gene TRBD1, 6 bases. V lost 6 bases, J lost 5 bases, and 12 bases lay in between. The CDR3 is made up of 13 amino acids. CDR1 and CDR2 from the germline V gene are SGHTA and FQGNSA. The CDR3 nucleotides are TGTGCCAGCAGGAGAAGGGGGTTAGATACGCAGTATTTT. Protein sequence: CASRRRGLDTQYF.

On this clone: Relative to the germline gene, one junction end is altered; a read error may explain this. The rearrangement joins TRBV7-7 to TRBJ2-7; 8 bases are shared with TRBD2. Germline V gives CDR1 SSHAT, CDR2 FNYEAQ (reference sequence). The CDR3 length is 13 residues. The DNA of the CDR3 is TGTGCTAGCAGCTCCGGGACTAGTTACGAGCAGTACTTC. It specifies CASSSGTSYEQYF. Combining the CDR3 with reference TRBV7-7 and TRBJ2-7 gives the whole variable domain GAGVSQSPRYKVTKRGQDVTLRCDPISSHATLYWYQQALGQGPEFLTYFNYEAQPDKSGLPSDRFSAERPEGSISTLTIQRTEQRDSAMYRCASSSGTSYEQYFGPGTRLTVT.

This clone was counted once. This sequence joins TRBV7-2 and TRBJ2-5; TRBD2 matches at 9 bases. CDR3 size: 16 residues. Germline values: CDR1 SGHTA, CDR2 FQGNSA. With V trimmed by 1 base and J by 5 bases, 8 bases remained unmatched. CDR3 bases: TGTGCCAGCAGCTTAGTAGGGGGACTAGCTCGTGAGACCCAGTACTTC. This translates into CASSLVGGLARETQYF.

The rearrangement links TRBV19 to TRBJ1-1; D is unresolved. CDR1 is LNHDA and CDR2 is SQIVND in the germline V gene (reference sequence). V dropped 1 base and J dropped 7 bases, with 13 bases sitting between them. The CDR3 contains 14 residues. The CDR3 sequence is CASSIVARSNEAFF. The CDR3 DNA follows: TGTGCCAGTAGTATAGTTGCCAGGTCCAATGAAGCTTTCTTT.

This rearrangement joins TRBV10-3 to TRBJ1-2; no definite D call. Germline-derived CDR1 and CDR2 are ENHRY and SYGVKD. V was trimmed by 0 bases and J by 4 bases, leaving 9 bases between them. The CDR3 is 14 amino acids. The CDR3 DNA sequence: TGTGCCATCAGTGAGTCAGGCAGTCGCTATGGCTACACCTTC. Protein product: CAISESGSRYGYTF.

DNA of the CDR3: TGTGCCAGCAGCCAAGTCCCCACCGACATGAACACTGAAGCTTTCTTT. This gives the protein CASSQVPTDMNTEAFF. V and J are TRBV4-2 and TRBJ1-1; the D is unclear. Germline V CDR1 and CDR2: LGHNA, YNFKEQ. CDR3 length: 16 residues. V was cut by 1 base and J by 0 bases, with 12 bases left in between.